This entry describes one T cell receptor (beta chain). Its antigen remains undetermined. Base qualities are not recorded, but no much larger clone differs from it by a single base. This sample stems from a study of radiation and T cells in renal cell carcinoma (dated by TCRdb to the early 2020s). At the level of the whole study: TCR beta sequencing covered 53 samples in total, comprising approximately 26 tumors and approximately 27 peripheral blood samples. The final blood draw took place at 4 weeks after radiation, the same time as nephrectomy. Across all 50 or so samples, 4 million or so unique CDR3 nucleotide sequences encoding 2,658,974 unique CDR3 amino acid sequences were identified. Summary of the overall study and its limitations: An increase in top tumor clonotypes in blood was observed from baseline to 2 weeks post-radiation, followed by contraction by 4 weeks, which was taken to suggest transient expansion of tumor-resident clones. Effects of radiation dose or scheduling on the TCR repertoire could not be addressed with the single-armed trial design. Dynamics of the blood repertoire were not tracked past 4 weeks after treatment. Because no pretreatment tumor biopsies were available, whether clonotypes were present in the tumor at baseline could not be determined.

TCR beta libraries were generated from genomic DNA with the immunoSEQ kit, following the manufacturer's recommendations. For library preparation, a first multiplex PCR was performed with proprietary primers, followed by a second PCR in which unique barcodes were added, and bead cleanups were performed after each round. Each sample batch included a kit-provided positive control reaction and a negative control reaction. The final libraries were assessed on an Agilent 4200 TapeStation D1000 ScreenTape, pooled by volume, and quantified by qPCR. Sequencing ran on an Illumina NextSeq500 with a MidOutput 150-cycle cartridge, using 156 Read1 and 15 Index1 cycles with kit custom primers. The pooled library was loaded at 0.95 to 1 pM, with a 20% PhiX control spiked in. Per the original workflow: The vendor-processed data were analyzed in R, and a clonotype was defined as all T cells that share the same CDR3 nucleotide sequence. In the clone abundance analyses, frequencies were normalized to the 10,000 most abundant clones in each sample. Public T cell clones, which averaged fewer than five per sample, were removed prior to analysis. Tumor-enriched and baseline blood-enriched clonotypes were defined by at least a 32-fold difference in abundance between compartments. A beta-binomial differential abundance model was used to identify clonotypes that were expanded or contracted between blood time points. Similarity between tumor and blood repertoires was quantified using the Baroni-Urbani and Buser coefficient, and groups were compared with two-tailed Wilcoxon tests in R. Imported from immuneACCESS, the table was reduced by TCRdb to in-frame sequences with V and J called. These copies leave out some clones; in studies compared against another copy, an unresolved V gene accounts for under half, and the cause of the remainder is not known. V and J calls and clone size are given by that table; D and trimming were obtained from the DNA. Counted in this sample were approximately 92,000 clones; around four fifths of them appeared once. Approximately 8.6% of the sample is held by the ten biggest clonotypes.

Taken from cysteine to phenylalanine, the CDR3 has 17 residues. CDR3 DNA is the only sequence kept; it has 51 bases, read in frame from the first base. Trimmed from V: 1 base; trimmed from J: 0 bases; junction bases lacking a gene match: 7. Looking up the germline V gene yields CDR1 MGHRA and CDR2 YSYEKL. This sample's time point label indicates: blood 4 weeks post-SBRT, at nephrectomy. The treatment or condition label on this specimen signifies: 15 Gy SBRT to primary tumor, nephrectomy 4 weeks later. Samples came from a clinical trial, in which primary renal cell carcinomas received 15 Gy stereotactic body radiation therapy followed by nephrectomy 4 weeks later. To track tumor-enriched clonotypes, serial peripheral blood was sampled from radiation-treated patients at baseline and at 2 weeks and 4 weeks after SBRT. Renal cell carcinoma with clear cell pathology was present in all patients. The QIAamp DNA Blood Mini Kit (Qiagen) was used to prepare genomic DNA for TCR sequencing. The analyses included just those samples that passed every quality control check.

This receptor was obtained from a man aged 45-65 years with renal cell carcinoma. Sequenced here: blood, sampled from a patient whose treatment included radiotherapy and nephrectomy. This chain joins TRBV4-1 to TRBJ1-1; 8 central bases correspond to TRBD1. CDR3 protein: CASSQAQGAGVNTEAFF. The DNA sequence follows: TGCGCCAGCAGCCAAGCCCAGGGGGCTGGGGTGAACACTGAAGCTTTCTTT.